Ten or more counts support the clone carrying this T cell receptor (beta chain). A J-beta primer mix and a sample-barcoded 5' primer were used in a second PCR of about 7 to 11 cycles. Each CDR3 protein gets one entry after TCRdb re-called the 5' RACE reads with MiXCR. The profile shows about 290,000 distinct CDR3 sequences, less than 30% of them singletons. This sample was included in a study of blood T cells in healthy people across ages. The trim removed 3 bases at V and 4 bases at J, leaving 10 bases unmatched. This CDR3 has 16 amino acids. Germline V lookup: CDR1 MGHRA, CDR2 YSYEKL. This rearrangement joins TRBV4-1 to TRBJ2-5; 8 bases align to TRBD2. Sequencing used blood. This TCR derives from a woman in her seventies in good health. This chain's CDR3 is CASSQAGTSDTETQYF. The CDR3 DNA follows: TGCGCCAGCAGCCAGGCCGGGACTAGTGACACAGAGACCCAGTACTTC.